Listed here are 9 T cell receptor beta chains from one sample, sequenced in a study of cytomegalovirus exposure and HLA in healthy donors. The primer mix had 60 Vbeta and 13 Jbeta primers. TCRdb's copy holds only in-frame clones and misses some; the assay was immunoSEQ multiplex PCR. The sample has over 120,000 clones, 75% seen once. Sample: PBMCs. The receptors stem from a man aged 30 to 39 in good health and CMV-seronegative.

This clone has a single count. V and J are TRBV5-5 and TRBJ2-2; D gene uncertain. This CDR3 comprises 13 residues. The V end was cut by 4 bases, the J end by 6 bases, with 10 bases between. Germline-derived CDR1 and CDR2 are SGHKS and YYEKEE (reference sequence). CDR3 sequence reads: CASSPGRSGELFF. The CDR3 DNA sequence: TGTGCCAGCAGCCCCGGTCGGTCCGGGGAGCTGTTTTTT. The whole variable domain, remainder taken from reference TRBV5-5 and TRBJ2-2, is DAGVTQSPTHLIKTRGQQVTLRCSPISGHKSVSWYQQVLGQGPQFIFQYYEKEERGRGNFPDRFSARQFPNYSSELNVNALLLGDSALYLCASSPGRSGELFFGEGSRLTVL.

The CDR3 coding sequence is TGTGCCAGCAGCAAAGGACAGGGGGACACTGAAGCTTTCTTT. Protein product: CASSKGQGDTEAFF. This chain joins TRBV21-1 and TRBJ1-1; TRBD1 reflects the table's D call only, with no check against the DNA. TRBV21-1 is noted as a pseudogene. CDR3 length: 14 amino acids.

This clone was seen a handful of times. The chain recombines TRBV5-6 with TRBJ2-3, with 9 bases matching TRBD2. The CDR3 has 15 residues. The V gene end was trimmed by 1 base and the J gene end by 0 bases; junction bases not matched to a gene: 0. The germline V gene has CDR1 SGHDT and CDR2 YYEEEE. CDR3 residues: CASSLTSGSTDTQYF. CDR3 nucleotide sequence: TGTGCCAGCAGCTTGACTAGCGGGAGCACAGATACGCAGTATTTT.

V and J are TRBV15 and TRBJ2-7, with TRBD1 identical over 8 bases. From germline, CDR1 is LNHNV and CDR2 YYDKDF (reference sequence). CDR3 length: 13 amino acids. V lost 4 bases to trimming and J lost 6 bases; unmatched junction nucleotides: 5. The CDR3 region is CATSIGQGGEQYF. CDR3 DNA: TGTGCCACCAGCATCGGACAGGGCGGCGAGCAGTACTTC.

This chain uses TRBV5-1 with TRBJ1-1; maybe TRBD1 (6 bases). The V gene lost 8 bases and the J gene lost 3 bases, with 14 bases spanning the gap. Germline V CDR1 and CDR2: SGHRS, YFSETQ. CDR3 length equals 13 residues. The CDR3 region is CASRGGGDTEAFF. The DNA for the CDR3 is TGCGCCAGTAGGGGGGGTGGGGACACTGAAGCTTTCTTT.

The gene calls are TRBV5-1 and TRBJ2-7; a possible D gene is TRBD1 (5 bases). V was cut by 0 bases and J by 0 bases, with 10 bases left in between. The CDR3 has 15 amino acids. The germline gives CDR1 SGHRS, CDR2 YFSETQ. Here the CDR3 DNA reads TGCGCCAGCAGCTTGGTGCAGGGTGACTCCTACGAGCAGTACTTC. Amino acids: CASSLVQGDSYEQYF.

The chain recombines TRBV2 with TRBJ1-2; D gene uncertain. The germline V gene has CDR1 SNHLY and CDR2 FYNNEI. The V end was cut by 7 bases, the J end by 7 bases, with 19 bases between. The CDR3 has 14 amino acids. The CDR3 nucleotides read TGTGCCAGCACCGACGGGGTACGGTCGGCTGGCTACACCTTC. Amino acids: CASTDGVRSAGYTF.

The gene calls are TRBV11-3 and TRBJ2-2; the D gene is possibly TRBD1 (6 bases). Germline values: CDR1 SGHNT, CDR2 YENEEA. The CDR3 sequence is 15 residues long. V dropped 1 base and J dropped 0 bases, with 6 bases sitting between them. CDR3 DNA sequence: TGTGCCAGCAGCTTAGGGACAGCGAACACCGGGGAGCTGTTTTTT. It translates to CASSLGTANTGELFF.

This sequence joins TRBV7-8 and TRBJ1-1, with 8 bases that match TRBD1. V gave up 4 bases and J gave up 1 base; unmatched junction bases: 8. Per germline, CDR1 SGHVS and CDR2 FQNEAQ. The CDR3 loop spans 16 amino acids. The CDR3: CASSSPADRANTEAFF. The CDR3 DNA reads TGTGCCAGCAGCTCACCTGCGGACAGGGCGAACACTGAAGCTTTCTTT.